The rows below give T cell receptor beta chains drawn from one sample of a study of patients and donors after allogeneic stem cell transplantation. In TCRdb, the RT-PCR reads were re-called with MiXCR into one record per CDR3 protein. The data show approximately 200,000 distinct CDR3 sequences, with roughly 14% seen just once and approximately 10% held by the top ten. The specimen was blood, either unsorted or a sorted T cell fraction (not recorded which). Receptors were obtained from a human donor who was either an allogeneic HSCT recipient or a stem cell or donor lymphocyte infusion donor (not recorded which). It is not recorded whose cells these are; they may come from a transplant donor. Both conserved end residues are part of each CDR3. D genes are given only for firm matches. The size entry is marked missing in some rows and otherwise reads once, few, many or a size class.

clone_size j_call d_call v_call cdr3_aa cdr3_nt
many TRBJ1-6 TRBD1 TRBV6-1 CASQRRQGAASPLHF TGTGCCAGCCAGAGGAGACAGGGGGCGGCTTCACCCCTCCACTTT
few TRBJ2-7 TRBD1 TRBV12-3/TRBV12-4 CASSLRQGASEQYF TGTGCCAGCAGTTTAAGACAGGGGGCATCCGAGCAGTACTTC
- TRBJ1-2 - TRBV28 CASRPFDSRRYTF TGTGCCAGCAGACCTTTCGACAGTCGGAGGTACACCTTC
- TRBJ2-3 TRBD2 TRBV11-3 CASSLMGASGSSDTQYF TGTGCCAGCAGCTTAATGGGGGCTAGCGGGAGTTCAGATACGCAGTATTTT
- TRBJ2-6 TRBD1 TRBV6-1 CASSEGQGYGANVLTF TGTGCCAGCAGTGAAGGACAGGGGTATGGGGCCAACGTCCTGACTTTC
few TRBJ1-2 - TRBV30 CAWTVGQKYTF TGTGCCTGGACTGTAGGACAGAAATACACCTTC
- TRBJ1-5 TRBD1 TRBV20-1 CSARDSGTGYNQPQHF TGCAGTGCTAGAGATTCTGGGACAGGGTACAATCAGCCCCAGCATTTT
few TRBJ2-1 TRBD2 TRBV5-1 CASSLYPSGSGASYNEQFF TGCGCCAGCAGCTTGTATCCTAGCGGGAGCGGGGCTTCCTACAATGAGCAGTTCTTC
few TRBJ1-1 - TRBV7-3 CASSPGTMNTEAFF TGTGCCAGCAGCCCTGGGACGATGAACACTGAAGCTTTCTTT
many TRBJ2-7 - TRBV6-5 CASSYSGGGSYEQYF TGTGCCAGCAGTTACTCGGGAGGGGGATCCTACGAGCAGTACTTC